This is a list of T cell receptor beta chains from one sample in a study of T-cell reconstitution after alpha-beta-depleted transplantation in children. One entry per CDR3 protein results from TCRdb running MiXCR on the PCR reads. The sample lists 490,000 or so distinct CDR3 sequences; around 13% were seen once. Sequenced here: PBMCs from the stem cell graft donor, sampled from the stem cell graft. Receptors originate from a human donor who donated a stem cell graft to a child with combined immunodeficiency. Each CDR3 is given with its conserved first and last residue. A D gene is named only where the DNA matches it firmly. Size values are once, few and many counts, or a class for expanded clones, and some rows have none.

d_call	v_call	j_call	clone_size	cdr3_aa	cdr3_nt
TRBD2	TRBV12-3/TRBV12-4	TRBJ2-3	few	CASSSSSGGSGTQYF	TGTGCCAGCAGTTCTTCTAGCGGGGGGTCCGGTACGCAGTATTTT
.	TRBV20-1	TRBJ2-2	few	CSARDLVTGELFF	TGCAGTGCTAGAGATTTAGTAACCGGGGAGCTGTTTTTT
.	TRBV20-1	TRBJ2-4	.	CSAARTGGIQYF	TGCAGTGCCGCCAGGACAGGAGGGATTCAGTACTTC
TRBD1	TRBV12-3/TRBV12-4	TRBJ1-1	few	CASRGGGGRKVEAFF	TGTGCCAGCAGGGGAGGGGGCGGAAGAAAGGTTGAAGCTTTCTTT
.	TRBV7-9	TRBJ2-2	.	CASSSRVPANTGELFF	TGTGCCAGCAGCTCACGGGTTCCCGCGAACACCGGGGAGCTGTTTTTT
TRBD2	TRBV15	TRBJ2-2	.	CATSRTSGRGELFF	TGTGCCACCAGCAGGACTAGCGGGCGCGGGGAGCTGTTTTTT
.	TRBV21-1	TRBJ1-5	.	CASSKVTGGGDYSNQPQHF	TGTGCCAGCAGCAAAGTGACAGGGGGCGGCGACTATAGCAATCAGCCCCAGCATTTT
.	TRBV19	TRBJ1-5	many	CASSIVGQYSNQPQHF	TGTGCCAGTAGTATAGTGGGCCAGTATAGCAATCAGCCCCAGCATTTT
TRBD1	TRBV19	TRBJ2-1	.	CASSRDRVEQFF	TGTGCCAGTAGTAGAGACAGGGTTGAGCAGTTCTTC
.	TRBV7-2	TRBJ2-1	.	CASSFDGKSYNEQFF	TGTGCCAGCAGCTTCGACGGAAAATCCTACAATGAGCAGTTCTTC
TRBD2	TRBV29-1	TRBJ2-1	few	CSVEGIAGGSYNEQFF	TGCAGCGTTGAAGGCATAGCGGGGGGCTCCTACAATGAGCAGTTCTTC
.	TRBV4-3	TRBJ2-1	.	CASSQDLLGQSYNEQFF	TGCGCCAGCAGCCAAGATCTTCTCGGACAGTCCTACAATGAGCAGTTCTTC
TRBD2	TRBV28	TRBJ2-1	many	CATGETAGGSYNEQFF	TGTGCCACCGGGGAAACAGCGGGGGGCTCCTACAATGAGCAGTTCTTC
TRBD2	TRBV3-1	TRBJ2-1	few	CASSPYSGSSYNEQFF	TGTGCCAGCAGCCCCTATAGCGGGAGCTCCTACAATGAGCAGTTCTTC
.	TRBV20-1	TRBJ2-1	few	CSARVQGSSYNEQFF	TGCAGTGCTAGAGTCCAGGGGAGCTCCTACAATGAGCAGTTCTTC
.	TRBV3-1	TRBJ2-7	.	CASSQGGLGDEQYF	TGTGCCAGCAGCCAAGGGGGGCTCGGAGACGAGCAGTACTTC
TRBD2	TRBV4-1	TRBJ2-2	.	CASSQAIAGGYGELFF	TGCGCCAGCAGCCAAGCGATAGCGGGAGGGTACGGGGAGCTGTTTTTT
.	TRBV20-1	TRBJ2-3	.	CSAIRRSSDTQYF	TGCAGTGCTATCCGCAGGAGTTCAGATACGCAGTATTTT
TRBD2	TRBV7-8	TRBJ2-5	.	CASSLLGAGPVGETQYF	TGTGCCAGCAGCTTATTGGGAGCGGGACCGGTCGGGGAGACCCAGTACTTC
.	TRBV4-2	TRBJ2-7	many	CASSPRMDYEQYF	TGTGCCAGCAGCCCGAGGATGGACTACGAGCAGTACTTC
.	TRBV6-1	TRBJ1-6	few	CASSARDVSSYNSPLHF	TGTGCCAGCAGTGCGCGGGACGTTAGCTCCTATAATTCACCCCTCCACTTT
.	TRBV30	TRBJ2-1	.	CAWQGRRGNEQFF	TGTGCCTGGCAGGGGAGGAGAGGGAATGAGCAGTTCTTC
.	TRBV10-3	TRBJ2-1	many	CAISGGDSEQFF	TGTGCCATCAGTGGGGGGGATTCGGAGCAGTTCTTC
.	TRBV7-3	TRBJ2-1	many	CASSLVGQGIYNEQFF	TGTGCCAGCAGCTTAGTCGGGCAGGGAATCTACAATGAGCAGTTCTTC
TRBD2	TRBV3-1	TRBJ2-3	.	CASSPAGGEDTQYF	TGTGCCAGCAGCCCCGCGGGGGGCGAAGATACGCAGTATTTT
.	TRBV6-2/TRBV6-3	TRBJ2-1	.	CASSFIASLVNEQFF	TGTGCCAGCAGTTTCATCGCATCTCTCGTGAATGAGCAGTTCTTC
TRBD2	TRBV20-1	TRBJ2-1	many	CSARSGSLAGVEQFF	TGCAGTGCTAGGTCGGGATCACTAGCGGGAGTTGAGCAGTTCTTC
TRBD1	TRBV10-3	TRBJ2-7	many	CAISEGTGSYEQYF	TGTGCCATCAGTGAGGGGACAGGATCCTACGAGCAGTACTTC
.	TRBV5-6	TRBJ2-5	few	CASSSLVGETQYF	TGTGCCAGCAGCTCACTAGTTGGAGAGACCCAGTACTTC
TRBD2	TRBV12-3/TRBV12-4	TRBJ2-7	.	CASSPAGGPTYEQYF	TGTGCCAGCAGCCCAGCGGGAGGGCCTACGTACGAGCAGTACTTC
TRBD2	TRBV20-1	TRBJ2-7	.	CSARGLAGGSYEQYF	TGCAGTGCGCGAGGACTAGCGGGAGGATCCTACGAGCAGTACTTC
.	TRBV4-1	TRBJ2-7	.	CASSQDNEGSSYEQYF	TGCGCCAGCAGCCAAGATAACGAGGGATCCTCCTACGAGCAGTACTTC
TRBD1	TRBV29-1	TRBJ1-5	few	CSVRDSFNQPQHF	TGCAGCGTAAGGGACAGCTTCAATCAGCCCCAGCATTTT
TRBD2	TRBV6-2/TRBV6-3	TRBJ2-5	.	CASSYSSSGGDQETQYF	TGTGCCAGCAGTTACTCGTCTAGCGGGGGAGATCAAGAGACCCAGTACTTC
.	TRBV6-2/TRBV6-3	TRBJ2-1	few	CASRDRPIYNEQFF	TGTGCCAGCCGCGACAGGCCGATATACAATGAGCAGTTCTTC
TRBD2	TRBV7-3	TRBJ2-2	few	CASSTRLAGVTGELFF	TGTGCCAGCAGCACCCGATTAGCGGGTGTCACCGGGGAGCTGTTTTTT
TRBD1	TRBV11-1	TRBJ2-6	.	CASSSSTGQSYSGANVLTF	TGTGCCAGCAGCTCCTCTACGGGACAGAGTTACTCTGGGGCCAACGTCCTGACTTTC
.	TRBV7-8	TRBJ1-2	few	CASSSPRSDLYFYGYTF	TGTGCCAGCAGCTCCCCGCGGTCAGACTTATATTTCTATGGCTACACCTTC
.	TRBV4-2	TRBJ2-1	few	CASSQDSETSKFF	TGTGCCAGCAGCCAAGACTCGGAGACTAGTAAGTTCTTC
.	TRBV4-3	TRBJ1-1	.	CASSQDLIIGITTENTEAFF	TGCGCCAGCAGCCAAGATCTAATAATCGGTATTACCACAGAGAACACTGAAGCTTTCTTT
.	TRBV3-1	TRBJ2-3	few	CASSQGHGGEDTQYF	TGTGCCAGCAGCCAAGGGCACGGGGGTGAGGATACGCAGTATTTT